A selection of T cell receptor beta chains follows, all from one sample in a study of T cell responses to AZD1222 COVID-19 vaccine. The assay was immunoSEQ multiplex PCR, and TCRdb's table has in-frame clones only and misses some. The sample holds about 150,000 clones; around 89% are singletons and the top ten take roughly 3.5%. The sample here was peripheral blood, taken on day 0 of MenACWY control vaccination. The source of these receptors is an adult in good health. The CDR3 runs from the conserved cysteine through the conserved F or W. A D gene is named only where the DNA matches it firmly. Clone size is shown for a subset of rows, as once, few, many or a class of expanded clone.

D gene	CDR3 length	V gene	J gene	clone size	CDR3 DNA	CDR3 protein
.	13	TRBV7-9	TRBJ2-7	.	TGTGCCAGCAGCTTAGACAGGGCGTACGAGCAGTACTTC	CASSLDRAYEQYF
.	14	TRBV28	TRBJ1-1	.	TGTGCCAGCATCCCGGGGAGGGGAAAGACTGAAGCTTTCTTT	CASIPGRGKTEAFF
TRBD1	15	TRBV5-5	TRBJ2-1	.	TGTGCCAGCAGTTCTACAGGGGGCCCGGGGGCTGAGCAGTTCTTC	CASSSTGGPGAEQFF
TRBD1	14	TRBV5-6	TRBJ1-2	few	TGTGCCAGCAGCCACCCGACAGGGTCGGTTGGCTACACCTTC	CASSHPTGSVGYTF
.	13	TRBV7-2	TRBJ1-2	.	TGTGCCAGCAGCTTACGACCGCCCTATGGCTACACCTTC	CASSLRPPYGYTF
TRBD1	13	TRBV6-2/TRBV6-3	TRBJ2-1	.	TGTGCCAGCAGTCGGGACAGGGGACATGAGCAGTTCTTC	CASSRDRGHEQFF
TRBD1	14	TRBV28	TRBJ1-3	.	TGTGCCAGCTTTCCGACAGGGACTGGAAACACCATATATTTT	CASFPTGTGNTIYF
.	16	TRBV4-1	TRBJ1-3	.	TGCGCCAGCAGCCAAGATTTCGGGGGGCAGGGAAACACCATATATTTT	CASSQDFGGQGNTIYF
.	17	TRBV7-3	TRBJ2-7	.	TGTGCCAGCAGCTTAAACCTGATGGGGCAGCCAGGGCACGAGCAGTACTTC	CASSLNLMGQPGHEQYF
TRBD1	15	TRBV3-1/TRBV3-2	TRBJ1-2	.	TGTGCCAGCAGACCTTCGGGACAGAACTTCTATGGCTACACCTTC	CASRPSGQNFYGYTF
.	14	TRBV6-2/TRBV6-3	TRBJ1-2	few	TGTGCCAGCAGTGCCGCCCCGGAGTACGATGGCTACACCTTC	CASSAAPEYDGYTF
.	14	TRBV7-2	TRBJ1-3	.	TGTGCCAGCAGCTTACTCGGACAGGGAAACACCATATATTTT	CASSLLGQGNTIYF
.	13	TRBV13	TRBJ1-6	.	TGTGCCAGCAGCTCTCCCAGGTGGTCACCCCTCCACTTT	CASSSPRWSPLHF
.	12	TRBV2	TRBJ2-2	.	TGTGCCAGCATCCCGAACACCGGGGAGCTGTTTTTT	CASIPNTGELFF
TRBD1	19	TRBV24-1	TRBJ2-6	.	TGTGCCACCAGTGAGGCCGCAGGGGGCGCCTCAACTGGGGCCAACGTCCTGACTTTC	CATSEAAGGASTGANVLTF
TRBD2	18	TRBV27	TRBJ2-4	.	TGTGCCAGCAGTCTGACTAGCTTAGAGGGCCGCAGAGAAAACATTCAGTACTTC	CASSLTSLEGRRENIQYF
.	14	TRBV30	TRBJ2-2	.	TGTGCCTGGAGTCTGACTCGTTACACCGGGGAGCTGTTTTTT	CAWSLTRYTGELFF
.	15	TRBV28	TRBJ2-7	.	TGTGCCAGCAGTTTAATGAAGGGGGGGGCTTACGAGCAGTACTTC	CASSLMKGGAYEQYF
TRBD1	14	TRBV7-3	TRBJ2-5	.	TGTGCCAGCAGCGATACAGGGGCGTGGGAGACCCAGTACTTC	CASSDTGAWETQYF
.	13	TRBV29-1	TRBJ1-1	.	TGCAGCGTAAGTTGGGACGGGAACACTGAAGCTTTCTTT	CSVSWDGNTEAFF
.	13	TRBV29-1	TRBJ1-1	.	TGCAGCGCCTCGGCCCTATCTAACACTGAAGCTTTCTTT	CSASALSNTEAFF
.	13	TRBV6-2/TRBV6-3	TRBJ2-2	.	TGTGCCAGCAGTTCCATCGCGGGCGGGGAGCTGTTTTTT	CASSSIAGGELFF
.	11	TRBV12-3/TRBV12-4	TRBJ2-2	.	TGTGCCAGCAGATTCCTTGGGGAGCTGTTTTTT	CASRFLGELFF
.	15	TRBV5-1	TRBJ2-1	.	TGCGCCAGCAGCTCCCGACTGAGCTCCTACAATGAGCAGTTCTTC	CASSSRLSSYNEQFF
.	15	TRBV4-1	TRBJ2-7	.	TGCGCCAGCAGCCAGGTAAGGGGTGCTAGCTACGAGCAGTACTTC	CASSQVRGASYEQYF
.	14	TRBV5-1	TRBJ1-2	.	TGCGCCAGCAGGATAGGAGGCAGTAACTATGGCTACACCTTC	CASRIGGSNYGYTF
TRBD2	17	TRBV9	TRBJ2-2	.	TGTGCCAGCAGTGCCACCTCAGGACTAGCGAGTTCGGGGGAGCTGTTTTTT	CASSATSGLASSGELFF